These 2 T cell receptor beta chains came from one sample sequenced in a study of cytomegalovirus exposure and HLA in healthy donors. With 60 Vbeta and 13 Jbeta primers, the PCR was carried out. The assay was immunoSEQ multiplex PCR, and TCRdb's table has in-frame clones only and misses some. The table has around 190,000 clones, about 78% seen once. The sample was PBMCs. The receptors originated from a man in his sixties in good health and CMV-seronegative.

The rearrangement uses TRBV10-3 and TRBJ1-1, with a possible D match to TRBD1 (6 bases). Deletions cut 10 bases from V and 0 bases from J, with 15 bases between. Germline values: CDR1 ENHRY, CDR2 SYGVKD. The length of the CDR3 is 14 residues. The CDR3 loop is CATLNREMNTEAFF. The CDR3, as DNA: TGTGCCACACTTAACAGGGAAATGAACACTGAAGCTTTCTTT.

The chain links TRBV5-6 to TRBJ1-3; maybe TRBD1 (6 bases). Germline V gene lookup returns CDR1 SGHDT and CDR2 YYEEEE. V was pared by 5 bases and J by 7 bases, with 19 bases between. The length of the CDR3 is 15 residues. The CDR3 bases are TGTGCCAGCAGGTCTAAACACAGGGAGGGGAACACCATATATTTT. This sequence encodes CASRSKHREGNTIYF.